The 9 T cell receptor beta chains in this list originate from one sample, sequenced in a study of cytomegalovirus exposure and HLA in healthy donors. Both 60 Vbeta primers and 13 Jbeta primers went into the PCR. This table comes from immunoSEQ multiplex PCR, and its TCRdb copy is limited to in-frame clones, with some not included. The sample holds about 130,000 clones, under 85% seen once. Sequences were obtained from PBMCs. The receptors stem from a male donor in good health and CMV-seropositive.

This clone was picked up one time. The genes are TRBV7-9 and TRBJ2-3; TRBD2 aligns across 9 bases. Trimming cost V 2 bases and J 1 base; bases outside gene matches: 4. The CDR3 length is 16 residues. Looked up from germline, CDR1 is SEHNR and CDR2 is FQNEAQ (reference sequence). CDR3 coding DNA: TGTGCCAGCAGCTTACTGGCGGGGGGGGGCACAGATACGCAGTATTTT. Encoded protein: CASSLLAGGGTDTQYF.

This clone was seen only a few times. This sequence joins TRBV28 and TRBJ1-5; perhaps TRBD1 as D (6 bases). Germline V gene data show CDR1 as MDHEN and CDR2 as SYDVKM. V lost 7 bases to trimming and J lost 3 bases, with 22 bases between them. The length of the CDR3 is 17 residues. CDR3 sequence: CASNNDHRDRINQPQHF. CDR3 coding DNA: TGTGCCAGCAACAACGACCACAGGGACCGGATCAATCAGCCCCAGCATTTT.

Regarding this clone: Other DNA sequences within the sample encode an identical CDR3. The chain has TRBV7-9 and TRBJ1-5; D perhaps matches TRBD1 (5 bases). V was trimmed by 1 base and J by 8 bases, leaving 6 bases between them. CDR3 length: 12 amino acids. The germline V gene has CDR1 SEHNR and CDR2 FQNEAQ (reference sequence). In DNA form, the CDR3 reads TGTGCCAGCAGCTTAGGGGGGGAGCCCCAGCATTTT. Translated, it gives CASSLGGEPQHF.

On this clone itself: The conserved closing phenylalanine or tryptophan is absent in this CDR3, likely reflecting a read error. The J gene is TRBJ2-3, the V gene TRBV4-1, with a possible D match to TRBD2 (6 bases). CDR1 and CDR2 (germline): MGHRA, YSYEKL. Trimming took off 1 base at V and 4 bases at J, with 15 bases between the two ends. The CDR3 length is 16 residues. The chain's CDR3 is CASSQVLARGADTQYI. DNA for the CDR3: TGCGCCAGCAGCCAAGTCCTAGCGAGAGGGGCAGATACGCAGTATATT.

The chain has TRBV7-2 and TRBJ2-5; 8 bases agree with TRBD2. Germline V CDR1 and CDR2: SGHTA, FQGNSA. The CDR3 contains 15 residues. J was trimmed by 5 bases and V by 3 bases; bases with no gene match: 8. The CDR3 here is CASSFRRGGSETQYF. CDR3 nucleotide sequence: TGTGCCAGCAGCTTCCGACGGGGGGGCTCGGAGACCCAGTACTTC.

This clone has just a few counts. The chain has TRBV6-1 and TRBJ2-2; 9 nucleotides align to TRBD1. Germline assignment: CDR1 MNHNS and CDR2 SASEGT. V dropped 6 bases and J dropped 3; count of bases not matched to a gene: 2. The CDR3 spans 14 residues. CDR3 nucleotides: TGTGCCAGCAGACGGACAGGGGACACCGGGGAGCTGTTTTTT. Translated, it gives CASRRTGDTGELFF.

The chain couples TRBV28 to TRBJ1-1; D is uncertain. Looked up from germline, CDR1 is MDHEN and CDR2 is SYDVKM. V was clipped by 4 bases and J by 6 bases, with 12 bases between them. The CDR3 is made up of 13 amino acids. CDR3 nucleotides: TGTGCCAGCAGTTATCCAGACTACGCTGAAGCTTTCTTT. Its translation: CASSYPDYAEAFF.

The gene calls are TRBV10-3 and TRBJ2-7; 11 positions agree with TRBD2. The V gene end was trimmed by 6 bases and the J gene end by 2 bases; junction bases not matched to a gene: 3. Germline-derived CDR1 and CDR2 are ENHRY and SYGVKD. The CDR3 covers 14 residues. CDR3 region: CAISGTSGAYEQYF. The CDR3 nucleotides are TGTGCCATCAGCGGGACTAGCGGCGCCTACGAGCAGTACTTC.

This clone showed up just a few times. The J gene is TRBJ2-7, the V gene TRBV5-6; 8 bases map to TRBD2. With 0 bases clipped from V and 9 bases from J, the junction kept 8 bases outside the gene matches. The CDR3 is 14 residues long. The germline V gene encodes CDR1 SGHDT and CDR2 YYEEEE. CDR3: CASSLGPGREGQYF. The CDR3 nucleotides read TGTGCCAGCAGCTTGGGTCCAGGTCGGGAGGGGCAGTACTTC.